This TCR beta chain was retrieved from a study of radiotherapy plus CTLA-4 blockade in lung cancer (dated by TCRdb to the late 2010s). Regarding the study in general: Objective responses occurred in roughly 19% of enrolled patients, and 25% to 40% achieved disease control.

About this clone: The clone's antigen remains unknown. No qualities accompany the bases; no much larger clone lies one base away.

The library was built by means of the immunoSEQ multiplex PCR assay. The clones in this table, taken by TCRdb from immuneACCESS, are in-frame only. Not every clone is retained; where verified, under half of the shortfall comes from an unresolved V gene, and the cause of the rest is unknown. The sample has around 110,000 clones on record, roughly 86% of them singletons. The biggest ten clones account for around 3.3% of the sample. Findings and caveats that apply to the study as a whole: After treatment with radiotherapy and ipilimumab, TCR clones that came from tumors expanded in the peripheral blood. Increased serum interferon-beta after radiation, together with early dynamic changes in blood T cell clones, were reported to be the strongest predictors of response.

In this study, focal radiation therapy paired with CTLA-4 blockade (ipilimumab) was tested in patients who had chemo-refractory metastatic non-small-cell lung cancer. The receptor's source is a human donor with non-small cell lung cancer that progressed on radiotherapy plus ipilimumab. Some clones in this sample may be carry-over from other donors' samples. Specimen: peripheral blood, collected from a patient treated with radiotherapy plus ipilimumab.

The CDR3 corresponds to CASSFPGQGYTGELFF. The nucleotide sequence is given as TGTGCCAGCAGTTTCCCGGGACAGGGTTACACCGGGGAGCTGTTTTTT. The chain links TRBV28 with TRBJ2-2; 9 of the junction bases match TRBD1. Taken from the germline V gene, the CDR1 and CDR2 loops are MDHEN and SYDVKM. From V the trimming removes 3 bases and from J it removes 3 bases, while the gene matches leave 5 bases of the junction unaccounted for. Measured from the cysteine to the phenylalanine, the CDR3 is 16 residues long. The only DNA kept is the CDR3, 48 bases in frame from the first base. With all but the CDR3 taken from the reference TRBV28 and TRBJ2-2 genes, the full variable domain is: DVKVTQSSRYLVKRTGEKVFLECVQDMDHENMFWYRQDPGLGLRLIYFSYDVKMKEKGDIPEGYSVSREKKERFSLILESASTNQTSMYLCASSFPGQGYTGELFFGEGSRLTVL.